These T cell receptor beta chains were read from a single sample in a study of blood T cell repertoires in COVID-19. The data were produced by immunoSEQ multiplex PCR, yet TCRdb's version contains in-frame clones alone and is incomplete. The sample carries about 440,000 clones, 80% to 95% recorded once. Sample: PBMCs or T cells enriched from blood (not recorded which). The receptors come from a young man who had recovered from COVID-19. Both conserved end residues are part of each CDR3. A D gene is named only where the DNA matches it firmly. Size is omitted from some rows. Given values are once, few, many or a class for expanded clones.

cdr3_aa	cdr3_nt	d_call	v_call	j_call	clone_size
CASSHPGRGRSYGYTF	TGCGCCAGCAGCCACCCCGGAAGGGGCAGGAGCTATGGCTACACCTTC	NA	TRBV4-1	TRBJ1-2	once
CASSYPDRKETQYF	TGTGCCAGCAGTTACCCTGACAGGAAAGAGACCCAGTACTTC	NA	TRBV6-8	TRBJ2-5	few
CASSLLGGGTYNEQFF	TGCGCCAGCAGCTTGCTCGGCGGGGGGACCTACAATGAGCAGTTCTTC	TRBD2	TRBV5-1	TRBJ2-1	NA
CASSVDGGRNTEAFF	TGTGCCAGCAGCGTAGATGGGGGCCGAAACACTGAAGCTTTCTTT	NA	TRBV9	TRBJ1-1	NA
CASSLQDTEAFF	TGTGCCAGCAGTTTACAGGACACTGAAGCTTTCTTT	NA	TRBV28	TRBJ1-1	NA
CASSQPGTGSTEAFF	TGTGCCAGCAGCCAACCCGGGACAGGAAGCACTGAAGCTTTCTTT	TRBD1	TRBV3-1/TRBV3-2	TRBJ1-1	few
CASSPTGGWKGYEKLFF	TGTGCCAGCAGTCCGACAGGGGGCTGGAAGGGCTATGAAAAACTGTTTTTT	TRBD1	TRBV6-6	TRBJ1-4	once
CASQGYANTGELFF	TGTGCCTCCCAGGGGTATGCGAACACCGGGGAGCTGTTTTTT	NA	TRBV7-8	TRBJ2-2	NA
CASSLSGRGGYTF	TGTGCCAGCAGCTTATCGGGCAGGGGCGGCTACACCTTC	NA	TRBV7-9	TRBJ1-2	NA
CASSSGTPFNYGYTF	TGTGCCAGCAGCTCCGGGACACCCTTTAACTATGGCTACACCTTC	NA	TRBV7-9	TRBJ1-2	NA
CASSSFRQRTYEQYF	TGTGCCAGCAGTTCCTTCCGACAGAGAACCTACGAGCAGTACTTC	NA	TRBV28	TRBJ2-7	NA
CASSPPGGVYYNEQFF	TGTGCCAGCAGTCCCCCGGGGGGGGTCTACTACAATGAGCAGTTCTTC	TRBD2	TRBV28	TRBJ2-1	NA
CASSARQSFGDEQYF	TGCGCCAGCAGCGCAAGACAGTCCTTCGGTGACGAGCAGTACTTC	NA	TRBV5-1	TRBJ2-7	NA
CAISELTGTKKYEQYF	TGTGCCATCAGTGAGTTGACCGGGACTAAAAAATACGAGCAGTACTTC	TRBD2	TRBV10-3	TRBJ2-7	NA
CAIRKDRVGPGYTF	TGTGCCATCAGGAAGGACAGGGTAGGTCCGGGCTACACCTTC	TRBD1	TRBV10-3	TRBJ1-2	NA
CASNHPGYEDTQYF	TGTGCCAGCAACCATCCAGGGTATGAAGATACGCAGTATTTT	NA	TRBV25-1	TRBJ2-3	NA
CASSVSGQPANYGYTF	TGTGCCAGCAGCGTGTCGGGACAGCCAGCTAACTATGGCTACACCTTC	TRBD1	TRBV9	TRBJ1-2	NA
CATPGGGAGYTF	TGTGCCACCCCGGGGGGAGGGGCCGGCTACACCTTC	NA	TRBV6-5	TRBJ1-2	NA
CASSPGDSQPQHF	TGTGCCAGCTCACCAGGGGACAGTCAGCCCCAGCATTTT	TRBD1	TRBV18	TRBJ1-5	NA
CASRQKTLSGNTIYF	TGTGCCAGCAGACAGAAAACGCTCTCTGGAAACACCATATATTTT	NA	TRBV19	TRBJ1-3	once
CASSQVGQGTGYQPQHF	TGCGCCAGCAGCCAAGTAGGGCAAGGGACAGGGTATCAGCCCCAGCATTTT	TRBD1	TRBV4-1	TRBJ1-5	NA
CASSFFGGEQFF	TGTGCCAGCAGTTTTTTCGGGGGTGAGCAGTTCTTC	NA	TRBV27	TRBJ2-1	NA
CASSIGGTGAEEQYF	TGTGCCAGTAGTATTGGAGGGACAGGGGCTGAAGAGCAGTACTTC	TRBD1	TRBV19	TRBJ2-7	NA
CASNGQANSPLHF	TGTGCCAGCAACGGACAGGCGAATTCACCCCTCCACTTT	TRBD1	TRBV5-8	TRBJ1-6	NA
CASSHPLGRAVEQFF	TGTGCCAGCAGCCACCCCCTGGGGAGGGCTGTTGAGCAGTTCTTC	TRBD2	TRBV3-1/TRBV3-2	TRBJ2-1	NA
CASGLAQLTDTQYF	TGTGCCAGCGGGTTAGCGCAGCTCACAGATACGCAGTATTTT	NA	TRBV6-5	TRBJ2-3	few
CASSDRNEAFF	TGCGCCAGCAGTGATAGAAATGAAGCTTTCTTT	NA	TRBV10-1	TRBJ1-1	NA
CASSHPPDRGEAFF	TGTGCCAGTTCTCACCCCCCGGACAGGGGGGAAGCTTTCTTT	TRBD1	TRBV19	TRBJ1-1	NA
CASSQVRGSGNTIYF	TGTGCCAGCAGCCAAGTACGGGGGTCGGGAAACACCATATATTTT	NA	TRBV3-1/TRBV3-2	TRBJ1-3	NA
CASSERTGFGSPLHF	TGCGCCAGCAGCGAGCGGACGGGCTTTGGTTCACCCCTCCACTTT	NA	TRBV5-1	TRBJ1-6	NA
CASSVARTAGLGNTIYF	TGTGCCAGCAGCGTAGCTAGGACAGCCGGCCTCGGAAACACCATATATTTT	NA	TRBV9	TRBJ1-3	NA
CASSEDWSYGYTF	TGTGCCAGCAGTGAGGACTGGAGCTATGGCTACACCTTC	NA	TRBV6-1	TRBJ1-2	NA
CASSQGDRGPIPFF	TGCGCCAGCAGCCAAGGGGACAGGGGGCCGATTCCTTTCTTT	TRBD1	TRBV4-1	TRBJ1-1	NA
CASSSGGKNEKLFF	TGTGCCAGCAGCTCGGGAGGGAAGAATGAAAAACTGTTTTTT	NA	TRBV13	TRBJ1-4	NA
CAIRGTGQAGNTIYF	TGTGCCATCAGGGGGACAGGGCAGGCCGGAAACACCATATATTTT	TRBD1	TRBV10-3	TRBJ1-3	NA
CASTQGLAGFTDTQYF	TGTGCCAGCACTCAGGGACTAGCGGGGTTCACAGATACGCAGTATTTT	TRBD2	TRBV9	TRBJ2-3	NA